The following is a TCR beta chain sequence with its context. This record belongs to a study of cytomegalovirus exposure and HLA in healthy donors. The PCR employed 60 Vbeta primers together with 13 Jbeta primers. Produced via immunoSEQ multiplex PCR; TCRdb's table is partial and in-frame only. Of under 200,000 clones listed, around 79% were seen once; the top ten hold approximately 0.73%. V was trimmed by 0 bases and J by 2 bases, leaving 13 bases between them. Germline CDR1 and CDR2: GTSNPN and SVGIG (reference sequence). The length of the CDR3 is 15 residues. The origin of this receptor is a woman in her 40s in good health and CMV-seronegative. Sequenced sample: PBMCs. V is TRBV30 and J is TRBJ1-2; the D gene is possibly TRBD1 (5 bases). Here the CDR3 reads CAWSVWGTGNYGYTF. DNA of the CDR3: TGTGCCTGGAGTGTGTGGGGCACTGGAAACTATGGCTACACCTTC.